The T cell receptor beta chain described here comes from a study of T cells in Graves' hyperthyroidism and ophthalmopathy (dated by TCRdb to between 2019 and 2020). Regarding the complete study: Peripheral blood samples were taken at initial diagnosis, before any treatment was given. TCR V-J signatures able to tell the groups apart were searched for in a discovery cohort of 100 or so patients, of whom 43 had Graves' ophthalmopathy and 55 to 60 had stable Graves' hyperthyroidism. Prospective prediction of ophthalmopathy was tested in an independent validation cohort consisting of 18 hyperthyroidism patients and over 15 patients who later progressed to ophthalmopathy. The 100 discovery patients were randomly split 7:3 into training and test sets. In addition, the study compared T-cell repertoires in thyroid tissue and in blood from roughly 6 Graves' hyperthyroidism patients. Once sampling was done, hyperthyroidism patients were given methimazole at a starting dose of 30 mg daily, whereas ophthalmopathy patients were given high-dose intravenous methylprednisolone. The paper describes TCR Vbeta CDR3 sequencing of 140 or so peripheral blood samples, made up of fewer than 50 ophthalmopathy patients, some 80 hyperthyroidism patients and roughly 17 progressor patients.

The TCR beta CDR3 regions were amplified from the RNA transcripts. The TCR CDR3 was subjected to a first round of RT-PCR using the HTBI primer set and the Qiagen OneStep RT-PCR kit. A second multiplex PCR round built the libraries, followed by size selection and purification. The libraries were sequenced on an Illumina HiSeq2000 using paired-end 100 bp reads. The original methods were these. Raw data were processed with SOAPnuke, discarding reads with adapters, uncalled bases, mean Phred below 15, or no exact constant-primer or identifier match. COPE v1.2.5 was used to merge high-quality paired reads, and clonotypes were defined as unique nucleotide sequences. MiTCR v1.1 was used to align the clonotypes against IMGT TRBV, TRBD and TRBJ reference segments. Analysis was restricted to V-J combinations with a frequency above 0.0001, which covered about 99% of repertoires. The TCS score was defined as F50 (clonal expansion) divided by E x V (chaos), with BLOSUM62-based TCRdist calculated between CDR3 peptides within each V-J. Welch's t-statistics and random forest reduced roughly 540 V-J features to under 15, which were used in a naive Bayes classifier (R e1071). Thyroid-blood repertoire similarity was quantified with the Morisita-Horn index. TCRdb passed the public sequencing reads through fastp at Q25 and MiXCR, retaining productive beta sequences. Each entry merges the rows of one CDR3 protein and shows their most common DNA and genes. TCRdb's processing, not the authors' own work, is the source of the V and J calls. This sample has fewer than 650,000 distinct CDR3 sequences in its table, and roughly 14% of those were observed once. The top ten hold roughly 4.3% of the sample.

Moderately to severely active disease, a Clinical Activity Score of at least 3, a NOSPECS grade of at least 4, and a duration under 3 months were present in ophthalmopathy patients. The study excluded patients with uncontrolled infections, other autoimmune diseases, pregnancy or lactation. Diagnoses relied on clinical symptoms, serum thyroxine and TRAb, thyroid ultrasound and orbital computed tomography. PBMCs were separated from 7.5 to 10 ml of fresh peripheral blood using Ficoll-Paque density gradient centrifugation. Total RNA was extracted with Trizol reagent, and quality was checked on an Agilent 2100 Bioanalyzer. Taken from the germline V gene, the CDR1 and CDR2 loops are KGHSH and LQKENI. The CDR3 holds 13 amino acids from the cysteine to the phenylalanine. The kept DNA is CDR3 alone, 39 bases in frame from the first base. The junction carries 8 bases between V and J, which are trimmed by 2 bases and 3 bases respectively.

Study-wide findings and limitations: In cross-validation, a model built on a 13 V-J signature told ophthalmopathy apart from stable hyperthyroidism with approximately 90% sensitivity and approximately 81% specificity, and in testing the same model reached 80%/75%. During validation, the model predicted progression to ophthalmopathy a median of approximately 6 months ahead of onset, with roughly 65% sensitivity and around 73% specificity. No statistical method was used to set the sample size in advance, and investigators knew the group allocation. Blood samples also contained most of the expanded thyroid clonotypes (frequency above 0.001), which suggests that blood repertoires may reflect thyroid immune responses.

Comment on this clonotype: The antigen it recognizes is unknown. Base qualities are not at hand, and no much larger clone is one base apart.

The sequence derives from a woman in her forties with Graves' ophthalmopathy. Sample: blood. The sequence joins TRBV18 to TRBJ2-7; the D gene identity is not certain. Here the CDR3 is given as CASSPVSNYEQYF. In nucleotides, the sequence is TGTGCCAGCTCACCAGTCAGCAACTACGAGCAGTACTTC.